This TCR beta chain emerged from a study of OX40 agonist ivuxolimab in advanced cancers. The germline V gene has CDR1 MGHRA and CDR2 YSYEKL. V trimming: 6 bases; J trimming: 1 base; junction bases outside the gene matches: 9. The CDR3 contains 15 residues. Libraries were prepared by immunoSEQ multiplex PCR; TCRdb keeps only in-frame clonotypes and omits some of them. The sample holds 20,000 to 25,000 clones; roughly 82% are singletons and the top ten take around 26%. The sample was CD4+ or CD8+ T cells sorted from blood, taken in a trial of the OX40 agonist ivuxolimab. This receptor was taken from an adult with an advanced solid tumor such as melanoma, head and neck, liver or kidney cancer. The gene calls are TRBV4-1 and TRBJ2-7; TRBD1 matches at 7 bases. In DNA form, the CDR3 reads TGCGCCAGCAGTGCGGTGACAGGGCCATCCTACGAGCAGTACTTC. This translates into CASSAVTGPSYEQYF.